This T cell receptor beta chain was recorded in a study of T-cell reconstitution after alpha-beta-depleted transplantation in children. Unique molecular identifiers were incorporated when the TCRbeta library was constructed. MiXCR, applied by TCRdb to the PCR reads, yields one record per CDR3 protein. This table has a few hundred thousand distinct CDR3 sequences, around a tenth appearing once. Whole-study results and caveats: Alpha-beta T cells present about two months after transplant were reported to originate from several hundred expanded graft clones.

This clonotype was found many times. Its specificity is unknown. Trimming stripped 6 bases from V and 6 bases from J, with 8 bases between. This CDR3 region has 12 residues. This receptor was identified in a boy less than two years old with acute myeloid leukemia, due to receive a stem cell transplant. The source material was PBMCs, sampled before TCRalphabeta/CD19-depleted stem cell transplant. The V and J genes are TRBV12-3 or TRBV12-4 and TRBJ2-2, with TRBD1 as a possible D gene (5 bases). The CDR3, as DNA: TGTGCCAGCAGACCGACAGCCGGGGAGCTGTTTTTT. As protein: CASRPTAGELFF.